This T cell receptor (beta chain) was found in a study of technical replicates of blood from several donors. The sample holds a few counts of this clone. Profiled with immunoSEQ multiplex PCR; TCRdb holds only in-frame clones, not every one. The table has some 83,000 clones, roughly 92% seen once. Specimen: T cells isolated from PBMCs. The sequence was obtained from a human donor in good health.

CDR3 DNA: TGTGCCAGCAGTGTGGAGACAGTCTATGGCTACACCTTC. Translation: CASSVETVYGYTF. The V gene is TRBV2, the J gene TRBJ1-2; perhaps TRBD1 as D (5 bases). With 4 bases removed from V and 4 bases from J, the gap between germline ends came to 10 bases. In germline, CDR1 is SNHLY, CDR2 FYNNEI. The CDR3 is 13 amino acids.